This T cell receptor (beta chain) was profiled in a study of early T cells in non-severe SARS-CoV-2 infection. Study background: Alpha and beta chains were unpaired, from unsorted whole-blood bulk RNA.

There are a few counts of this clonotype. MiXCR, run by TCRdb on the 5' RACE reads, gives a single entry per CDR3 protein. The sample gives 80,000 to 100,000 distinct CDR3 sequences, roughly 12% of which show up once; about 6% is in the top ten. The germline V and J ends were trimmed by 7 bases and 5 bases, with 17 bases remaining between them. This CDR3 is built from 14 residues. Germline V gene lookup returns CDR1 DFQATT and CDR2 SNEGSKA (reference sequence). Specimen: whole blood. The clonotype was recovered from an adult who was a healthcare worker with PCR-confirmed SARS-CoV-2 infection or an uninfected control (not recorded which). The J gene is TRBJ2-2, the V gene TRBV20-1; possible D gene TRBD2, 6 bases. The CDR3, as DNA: TGCAGTGTCAGGGAGGCGTCATATACCGGGGAGCTGTTTTTT. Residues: CSVREASYTGELFF.